Included here is one T cell receptor (beta chain) sequence, with context. Antigen specificity is unknown. The record originates from a study of cytomegalovirus exposure and HLA in healthy donors. Study conclusions and caveats: Analyses of presence/absence relied on an assumption of roughly uniform sequencing depth across donors.

Germline CDR1 SGHRS, CDR2 YFSETQ. Trimming took off 1 base at V and 5 bases at J, with 12 bases between the two ends. The CDR3 length is 14 residues. The PCR was carried out with 60 Vbeta primers and 13 Jbeta primers. Sequenced by immunoSEQ multiplex PCR; TCRdb stores in-frame clones only, minus some. The repertoire has about 180,000 clones, over 60% of them found once; the top ten carry 6.3%. The gene calls are TRBV5-1 and TRBJ1-1; no clear D. The material sequenced was PBMCs. The TCR originated in a man aged 35 to 55 in good health and CMV-seropositive. As DNA, the CDR3 is TGCGCCAGCAGCTTGAGGCCCCCGCGGACTGAAGCTTTCTTT. Protein: CASSLRPPRTEAFF.